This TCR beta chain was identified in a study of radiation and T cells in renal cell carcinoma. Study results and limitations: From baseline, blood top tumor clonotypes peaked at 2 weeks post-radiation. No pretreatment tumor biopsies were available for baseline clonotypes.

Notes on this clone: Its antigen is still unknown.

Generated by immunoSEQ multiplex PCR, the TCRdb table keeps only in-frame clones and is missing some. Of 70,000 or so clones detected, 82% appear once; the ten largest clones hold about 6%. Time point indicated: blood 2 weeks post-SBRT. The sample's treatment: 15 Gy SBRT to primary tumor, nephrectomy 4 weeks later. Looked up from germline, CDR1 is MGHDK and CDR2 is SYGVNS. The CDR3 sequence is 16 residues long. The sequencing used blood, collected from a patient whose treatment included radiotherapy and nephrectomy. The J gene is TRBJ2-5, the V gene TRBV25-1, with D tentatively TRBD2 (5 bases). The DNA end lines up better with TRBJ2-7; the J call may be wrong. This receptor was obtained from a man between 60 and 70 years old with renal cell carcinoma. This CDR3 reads CASSPYATVKADEQYF. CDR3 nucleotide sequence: TGTGCCAGCAGTCCCTACGCCACGGTAAAAGCGGACGAGCAGTACTTC.